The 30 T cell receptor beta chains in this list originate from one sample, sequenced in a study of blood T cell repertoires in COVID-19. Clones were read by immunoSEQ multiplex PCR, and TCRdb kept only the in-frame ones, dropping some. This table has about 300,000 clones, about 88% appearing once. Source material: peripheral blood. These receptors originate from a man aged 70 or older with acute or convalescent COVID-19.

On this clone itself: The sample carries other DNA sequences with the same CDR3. This CDR3 is CASSPRLAGEGETQYF. CDR3 DNA: TGCGCCAGCAGCCCAAGACTAGCGGGAGAGGGGGAGACCCAGTACTTC. The J gene is TRBJ2-5, the V gene TRBV5-1, with 12 positions matching TRBD2. The CDR3 runs 16 residues. The germline CDR1 and CDR2 sequences are SGHRS and YFSETQ. Unmatched junction bases numbered 9, after V lost 4 bases and J lost 5 bases.

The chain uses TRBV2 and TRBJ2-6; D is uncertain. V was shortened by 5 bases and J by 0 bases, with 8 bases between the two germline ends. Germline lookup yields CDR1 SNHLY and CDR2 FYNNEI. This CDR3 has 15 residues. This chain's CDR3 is CASSTDISGANVLTF. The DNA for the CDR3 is TGTGCCAGCAGTACAGACATCTCTGGGGCCAACGTCCTGACTTTC.

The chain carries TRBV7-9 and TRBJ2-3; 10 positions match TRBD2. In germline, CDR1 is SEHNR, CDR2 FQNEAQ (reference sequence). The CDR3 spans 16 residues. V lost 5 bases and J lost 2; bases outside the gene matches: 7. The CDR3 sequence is CASSIGTSAFTDTQYF. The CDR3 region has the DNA TGTGCCAGCAGCATAGGGACTAGCGCCTTCACAGATACGCAGTATTTT.

CDR3 nucleotide sequence: TGTGCCAGCAGCCGAGGGGGTGTTGCAGATACGCAGTATTTT. It yields the protein CASSRGGVADTQYF. V gene TRBV25-1 combines with J gene TRBJ2-3, with a possible D match to TRBD1 (6 bases). The CDR3 contains 14 residues. Germline assignment: CDR1 MGHDK and CDR2 SYGVNS. Trimming removed 6 bases at V and 4 bases at J, with 14 bases between.

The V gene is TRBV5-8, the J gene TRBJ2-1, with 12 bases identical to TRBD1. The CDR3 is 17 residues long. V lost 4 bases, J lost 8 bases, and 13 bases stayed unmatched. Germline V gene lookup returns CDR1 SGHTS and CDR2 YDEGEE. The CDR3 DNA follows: TGTGCCAGCAGCAAGGGACAGGGGGCTTTATATTACGATGAGCAGTTCTTC. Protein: CASSKGQGALYYDEQFF.

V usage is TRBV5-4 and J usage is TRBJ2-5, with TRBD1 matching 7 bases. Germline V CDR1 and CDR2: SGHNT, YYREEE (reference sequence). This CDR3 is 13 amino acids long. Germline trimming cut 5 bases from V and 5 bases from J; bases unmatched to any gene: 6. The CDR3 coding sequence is TGTGCCAGCAGTTATGACAGGGAGGAGACCCAGTACTTC. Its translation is CASSYDREETQYF.

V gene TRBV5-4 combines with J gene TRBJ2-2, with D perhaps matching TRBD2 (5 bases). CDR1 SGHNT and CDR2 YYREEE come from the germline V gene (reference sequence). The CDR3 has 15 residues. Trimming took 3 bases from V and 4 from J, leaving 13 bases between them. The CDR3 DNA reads TGTGCCAGCAGCTCGGAGGTGGTGGGCACCGGGGAGCTGTTTTTT. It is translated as CASSSEVVGTGELFF.

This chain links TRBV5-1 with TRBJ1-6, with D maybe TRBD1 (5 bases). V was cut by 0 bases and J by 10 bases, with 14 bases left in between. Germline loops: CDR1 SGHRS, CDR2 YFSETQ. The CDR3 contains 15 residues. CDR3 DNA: TGCGCCAGCAGCTTGGATGGGGACCGGGGGTCACCCCTCCACTTT. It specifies CASSLDGDRGSPLHF.

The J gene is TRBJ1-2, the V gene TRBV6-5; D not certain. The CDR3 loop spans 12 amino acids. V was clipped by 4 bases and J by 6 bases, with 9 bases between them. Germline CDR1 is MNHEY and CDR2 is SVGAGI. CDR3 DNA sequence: TGTGCCAGCAGTTCCGGGTCCCATGGCTACACCTTC. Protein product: CASSSGSHGYTF.

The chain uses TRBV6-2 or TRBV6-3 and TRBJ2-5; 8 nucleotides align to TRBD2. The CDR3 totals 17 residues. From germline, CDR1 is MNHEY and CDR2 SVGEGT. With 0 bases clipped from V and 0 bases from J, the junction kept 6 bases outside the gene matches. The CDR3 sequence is CASSYSLERGHQETQYF. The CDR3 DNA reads TGTGCCAGCAGTTACTCGTTAGAGCGGGGGCACCAAGAGACCCAGTACTTC.

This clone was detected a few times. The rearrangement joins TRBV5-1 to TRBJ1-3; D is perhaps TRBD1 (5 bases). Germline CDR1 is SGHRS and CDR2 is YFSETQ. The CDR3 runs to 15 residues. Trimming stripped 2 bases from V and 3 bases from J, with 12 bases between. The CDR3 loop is CASSFDRGSGNTIYF. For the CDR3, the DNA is TGCGCCAGCAGCTTCGACCGGGGGAGTGGAAACACCATATATTTT.

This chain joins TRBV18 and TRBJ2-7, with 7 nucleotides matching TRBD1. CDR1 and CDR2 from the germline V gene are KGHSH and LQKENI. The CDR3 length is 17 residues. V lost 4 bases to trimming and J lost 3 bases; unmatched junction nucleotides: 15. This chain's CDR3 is CASSQTNPGQRLYEQYF. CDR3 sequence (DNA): TGTGCCAGCTCACAAACAAATCCGGGACAGCGTCTCTACGAGCAGTACTTC.

The CDR3 coding sequence is TGTGCCAGCAGCAACCCTAGCGACGAGACCCAGTACTTC. It translates to CASSNPSDETQYF. The rearrangement joins TRBV21-1 to TRBJ2-5; the D segment call TRBD2 is taken from the table without a DNA check. TRBV21-1 is flagged as a pseudogene. CDR3 size: 13 residues.

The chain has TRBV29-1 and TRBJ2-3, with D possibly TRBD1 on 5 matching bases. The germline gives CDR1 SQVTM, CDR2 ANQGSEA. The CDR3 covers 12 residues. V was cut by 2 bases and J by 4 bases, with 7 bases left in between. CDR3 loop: CSVEQGSDTQYF. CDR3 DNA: TGCAGCGTTGAACAGGGCTCAGATACGCAGTATTTT.

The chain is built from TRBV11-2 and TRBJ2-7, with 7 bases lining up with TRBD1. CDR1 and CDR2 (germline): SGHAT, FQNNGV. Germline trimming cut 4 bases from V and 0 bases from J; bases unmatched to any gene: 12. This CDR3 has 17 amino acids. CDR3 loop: CASSSPFGTADSYEQYF. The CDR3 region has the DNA TGTGCCAGCAGCTCTCCCTTTGGGACAGCCGACTCCTACGAGCAGTACTTC.

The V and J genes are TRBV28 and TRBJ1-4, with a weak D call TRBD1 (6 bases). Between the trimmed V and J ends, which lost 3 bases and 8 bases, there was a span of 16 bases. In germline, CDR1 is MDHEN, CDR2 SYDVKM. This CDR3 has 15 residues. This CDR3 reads CASSFEGGPGEKLFF. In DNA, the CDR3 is TGTGCCAGCAGTTTTGAGGGGGGGCCGGGGGAAAAACTGTTTTTT.

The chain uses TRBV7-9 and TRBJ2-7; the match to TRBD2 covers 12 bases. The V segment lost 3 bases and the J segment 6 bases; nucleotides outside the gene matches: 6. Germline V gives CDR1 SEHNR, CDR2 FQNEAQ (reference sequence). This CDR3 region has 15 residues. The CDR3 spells CASSLTSGSGFEQYF. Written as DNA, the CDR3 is TGTGCCAGCAGCTTGACTAGCGGGAGTGGATTCGAGCAGTACTTC.

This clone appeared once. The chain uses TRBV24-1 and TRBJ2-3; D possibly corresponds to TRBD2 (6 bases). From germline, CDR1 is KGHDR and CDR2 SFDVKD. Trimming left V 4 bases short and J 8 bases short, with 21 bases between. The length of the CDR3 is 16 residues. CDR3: CATSESTGTALGTQYF. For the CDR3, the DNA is TGTGCCACCAGTGAAAGCACCGGGACTGCCTTAGGTACGCAGTATTTT.

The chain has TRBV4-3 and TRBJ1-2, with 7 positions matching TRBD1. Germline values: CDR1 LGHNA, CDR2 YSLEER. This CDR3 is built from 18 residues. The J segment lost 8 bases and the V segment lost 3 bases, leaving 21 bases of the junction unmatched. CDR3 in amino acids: CASSQASAGTVYGKGYTF. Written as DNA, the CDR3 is TGCGCCAGCAGCCAGGCTTCCGCCGGGACAGTATACGGGAAAGGCTACACCTTC.

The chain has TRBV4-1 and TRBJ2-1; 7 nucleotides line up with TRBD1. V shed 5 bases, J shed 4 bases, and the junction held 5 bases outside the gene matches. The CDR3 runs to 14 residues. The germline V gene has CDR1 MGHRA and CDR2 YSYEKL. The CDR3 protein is CASSSGQHYNEQFF. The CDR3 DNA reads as TGCGCCAGCAGCTCGGGACAGCATTACAATGAGCAGTTCTTC.

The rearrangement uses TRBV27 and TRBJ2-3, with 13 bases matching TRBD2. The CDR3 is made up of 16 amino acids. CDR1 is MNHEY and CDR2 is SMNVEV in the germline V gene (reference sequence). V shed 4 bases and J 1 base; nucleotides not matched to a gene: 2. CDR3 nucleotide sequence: TGTGCCAGCAGTTACGGGACTAGCGGGGGCACAGATACGCAGTATTTT. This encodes CASSYGTSGGTDTQYF.

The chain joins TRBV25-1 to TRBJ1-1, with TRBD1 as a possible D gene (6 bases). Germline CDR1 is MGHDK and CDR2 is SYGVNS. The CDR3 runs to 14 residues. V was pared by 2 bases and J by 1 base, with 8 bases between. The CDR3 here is CASSEDRTNTEAFF. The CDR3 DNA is TGTGCCAGCAGTGAAGACAGGACGAACACTGAAGCTTTCTTT. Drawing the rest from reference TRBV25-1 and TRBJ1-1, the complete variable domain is EADIYQTPRYLVIGTGKKITLECSQTMGHDKMYWYQQDPGMELHLIHYSYGVNSTEKGDLSSESTVSRIRTEHFPLTLESARPSHTSQYLCASSEDRTNTEAFFGQGTRLTVV.

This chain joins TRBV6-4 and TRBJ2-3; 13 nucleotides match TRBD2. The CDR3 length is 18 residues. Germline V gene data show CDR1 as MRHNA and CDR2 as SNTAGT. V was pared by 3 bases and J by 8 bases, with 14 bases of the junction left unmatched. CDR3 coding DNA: TGTGCCAGCAGTGAGTCACCGGGACTAGCGGGGCGCAGTGGTACGCAGTATTTT. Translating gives CASSESPGLAGRSGTQYF.

CDR3 DNA: TGTGCCAGCAGCCAAGTGTGGGACATCGGATCAGGTGGCTACACCTTC. It is translated as CASSQVWDIGSGGYTF. The chain joins TRBV4-2 to TRBJ1-2; possible D gene TRBD1, 6 bases. The V gene's germline CDR1 is LGHNA and CDR2 YNFKEQ. V was shortened by 1 base and J by 7 bases, with 19 bases between the two germline ends. The CDR3 length is 16 residues.

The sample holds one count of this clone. For the CDR3, the DNA is TGTGCCAGTAGTATGACTAGCGGCCACACCGGGGAGCTGTTTTTT. This gives the protein CASSMTSGHTGELFF. The rearrangement uses TRBV19 and TRBJ2-2; 9 nucleotides agree with TRBD2. In germline, CDR1 is LNHDA, CDR2 SQIVND (reference sequence). V was pared by 3 bases and J by 3 bases, with 2 bases of the junction left unmatched. The CDR3 has 15 residues. Using reference TRBV19 and TRBJ2-2 for the parts outside the CDR3, the full variable domain is DGGITQSPKYLFRKEGQNVTLSCEQNLNHDAMYWYRQDPGQGLRLIYYSQIVNDFQKGDIAEGYSVSREKKESFPLTVTSAQKNPTAFYLCASSMTSGHTGELFFGEGSRLTVL.

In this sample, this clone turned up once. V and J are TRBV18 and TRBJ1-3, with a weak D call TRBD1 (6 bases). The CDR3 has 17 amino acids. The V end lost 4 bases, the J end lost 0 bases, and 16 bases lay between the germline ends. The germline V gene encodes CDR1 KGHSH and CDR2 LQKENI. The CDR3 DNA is TGTGCCAGCTCACAGAGACAGGCACACCACTCTGGAAACACCATATATTTT. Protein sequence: CASSQRQAHHSGNTIYF.

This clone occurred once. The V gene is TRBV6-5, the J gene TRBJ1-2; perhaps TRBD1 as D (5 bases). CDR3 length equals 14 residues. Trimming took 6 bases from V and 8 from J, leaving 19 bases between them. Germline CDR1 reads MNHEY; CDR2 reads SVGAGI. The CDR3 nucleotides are TGTGCCAGCAGCGCAGGGTTCCCAAACCCAGGCTACACCTTC. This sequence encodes CASSAGFPNPGYTF.

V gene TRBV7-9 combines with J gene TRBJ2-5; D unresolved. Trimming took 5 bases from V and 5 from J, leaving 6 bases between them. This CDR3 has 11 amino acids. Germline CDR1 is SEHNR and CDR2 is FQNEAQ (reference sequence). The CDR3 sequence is CASSRSETQYF. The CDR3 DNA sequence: TGTGCCAGCAGCAGGAGTGAGACCCAGTACTTC.

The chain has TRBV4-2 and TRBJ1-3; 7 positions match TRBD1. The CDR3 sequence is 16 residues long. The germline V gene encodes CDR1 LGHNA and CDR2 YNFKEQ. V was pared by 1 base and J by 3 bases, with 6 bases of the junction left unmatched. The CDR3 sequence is CASSQAVTGSGNTIYF. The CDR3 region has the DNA TGTGCCAGCAGCCAAGCCGTGACAGGGAGTGGAAACACCATATATTTT.

CDR3 region: CASSLGQLTTDTQYF. As DNA, the CDR3 is TGTGCCAGCAGCTTGGGGCAGTTAACCACAGATACGCAGTATTTT. The chain employs TRBV5-6 and TRBJ2-3; D gene uncertain. CDR3 length: 15 residues. CDR1 is SGHDT, CDR2 YYEEEE, per germline. With 0 bases removed from V and 2 bases from J, the gap between germline ends came to 10 bases.